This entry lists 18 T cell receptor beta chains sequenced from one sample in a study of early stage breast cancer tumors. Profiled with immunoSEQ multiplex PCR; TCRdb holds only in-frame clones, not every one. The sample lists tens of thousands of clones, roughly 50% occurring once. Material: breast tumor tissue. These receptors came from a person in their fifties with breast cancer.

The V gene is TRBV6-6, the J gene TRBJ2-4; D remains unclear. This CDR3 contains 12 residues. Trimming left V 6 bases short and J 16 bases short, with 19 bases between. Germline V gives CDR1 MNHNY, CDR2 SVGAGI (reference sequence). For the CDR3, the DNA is TGTGCCAGCAGCCGTCCGGAACTCCTACCCTACTTC. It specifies CASSRPELLPYF.

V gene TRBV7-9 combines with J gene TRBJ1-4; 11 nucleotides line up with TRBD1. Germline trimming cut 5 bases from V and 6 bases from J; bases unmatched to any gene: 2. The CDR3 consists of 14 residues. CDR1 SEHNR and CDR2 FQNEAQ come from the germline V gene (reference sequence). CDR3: CASSRGQGDEKLFF. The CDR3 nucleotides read TGTGCCAGCAGCCGGGGACAGGGGGATGAAAAACTGTTTTTT.

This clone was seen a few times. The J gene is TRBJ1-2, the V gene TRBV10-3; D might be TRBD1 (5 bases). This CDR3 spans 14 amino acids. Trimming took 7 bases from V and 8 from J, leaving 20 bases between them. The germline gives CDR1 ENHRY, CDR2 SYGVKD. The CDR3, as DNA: TGTGCCATCAAAGGGACCCACGTCGGCGGCGGCTACACCTTC. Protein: CAIKGTHVGGGYTF.

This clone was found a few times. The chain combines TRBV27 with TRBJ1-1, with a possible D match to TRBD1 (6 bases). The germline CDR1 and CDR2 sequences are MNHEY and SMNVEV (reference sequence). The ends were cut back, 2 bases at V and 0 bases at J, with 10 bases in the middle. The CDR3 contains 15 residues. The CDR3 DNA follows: TGTGCCAGCAGTTTACAGGGGACGGTGAACACTGAAGCTTTCTTT. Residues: CASSLQGTVNTEAFF.

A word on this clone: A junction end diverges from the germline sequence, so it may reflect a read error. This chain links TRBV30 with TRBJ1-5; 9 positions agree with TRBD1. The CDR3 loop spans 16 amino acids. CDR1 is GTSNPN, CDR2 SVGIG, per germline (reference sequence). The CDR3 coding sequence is TGTGCCTGGAGCCCGAGGATAACAGGGGGCAAACAGCCCCAGCATTTT. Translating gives CAWSPRITGGKQPQHF.

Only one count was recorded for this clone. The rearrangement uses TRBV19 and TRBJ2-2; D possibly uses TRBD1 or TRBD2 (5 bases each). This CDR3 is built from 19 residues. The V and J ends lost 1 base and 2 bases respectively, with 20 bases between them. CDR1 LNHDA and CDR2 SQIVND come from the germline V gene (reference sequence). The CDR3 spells CASSIGRGLADPNTGELFF. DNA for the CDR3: TGTGCCAGTAGTATAGGTAGGGGTCTAGCAGATCCCAACACCGGGGAGCTGTTTTTT. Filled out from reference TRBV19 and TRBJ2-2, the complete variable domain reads DGGITQSPKYLFRKEGQNVTLSCEQNLNHDAMYWYRQDPGQGLRLIYYSQIVNDFQKGDIAEGYSVSREKKESFPLTVTSAQKNPTAFYLCASSIGRGLADPNTGELFFGEGSRLTVL.

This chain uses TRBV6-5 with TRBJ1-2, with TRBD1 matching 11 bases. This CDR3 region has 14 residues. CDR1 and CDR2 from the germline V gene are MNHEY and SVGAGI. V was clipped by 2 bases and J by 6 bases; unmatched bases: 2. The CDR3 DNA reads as TGTGCCAGCAGTTACGGACAGGGGGCAAATGGCTACACCTTC. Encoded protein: CASSYGQGANGYTF.

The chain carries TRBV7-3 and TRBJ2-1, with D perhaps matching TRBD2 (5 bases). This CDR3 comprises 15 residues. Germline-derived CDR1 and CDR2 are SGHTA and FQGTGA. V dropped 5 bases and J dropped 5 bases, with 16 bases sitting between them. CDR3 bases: TGTGCCAGCAGCCCTTCAAGCGGAGCCAACAATGAGCAGTTCTTC. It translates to CASSPSSGANNEQFF.

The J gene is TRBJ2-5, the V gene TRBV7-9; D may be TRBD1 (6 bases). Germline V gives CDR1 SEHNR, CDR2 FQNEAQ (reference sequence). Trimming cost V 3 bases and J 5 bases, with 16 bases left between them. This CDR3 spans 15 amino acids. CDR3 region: CASSFFRGSWETQYF. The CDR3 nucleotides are TGTGCCAGCAGCTTTTTCAGGGGAAGCTGGGAGACCCAGTACTTC.

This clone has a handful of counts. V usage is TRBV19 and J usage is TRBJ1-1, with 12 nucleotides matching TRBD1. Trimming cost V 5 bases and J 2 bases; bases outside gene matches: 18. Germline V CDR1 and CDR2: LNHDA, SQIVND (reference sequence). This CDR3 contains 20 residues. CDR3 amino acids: CASSFPGQGAAAAINTEAFF. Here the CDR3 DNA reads TGTGCCAGTAGTTTCCCGGGACAGGGGGCCGCTGCCGCCATCAACACTGAAGCTTTCTTT. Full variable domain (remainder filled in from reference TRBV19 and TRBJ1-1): DGGITQSPKYLFRKEGQNVTLSCEQNLNHDAMYWYRQDPGQGLRLIYYSQIVNDFQKGDIAEGYSVSREKKESFPLTVTSAQKNPTAFYLCASSFPGQGAAAAINTEAFFGQGTRLTVV.

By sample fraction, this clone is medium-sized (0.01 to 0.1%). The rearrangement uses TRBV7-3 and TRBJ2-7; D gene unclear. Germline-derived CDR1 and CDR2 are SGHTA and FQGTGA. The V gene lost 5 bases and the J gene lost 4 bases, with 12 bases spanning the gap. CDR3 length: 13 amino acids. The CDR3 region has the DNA TGTGCCAGCAGCCACGGAGCTGGATACGAGCAGTACTTC. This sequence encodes CASSHGAGYEQYF. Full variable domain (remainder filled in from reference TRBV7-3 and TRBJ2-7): GAGVSQTPSNKVTEKGKYVELRCDPISGHTALYWYRQSLGQGPEFLIYFQGTGAADDSGLPNDRFFAVRPEGSVSTLKIQRTERGDSAVYLCASSHGAGYEQYFGPGTRLTVT.

The chain's CDR3 is CATSRDRPGRETQYF. CDR3 bases: TGTGCCACCAGCAGAGATCGGCCAGGTAGAGAGACCCAGTACTTC. This sequence joins TRBV15 and TRBJ2-5; D gene unclear. There are 15 residues in the CDR3. CDR1 is LNHNV, CDR2 YYDKDF, per germline (reference sequence). V lost 0 bases and J lost 4, with 12 bases in between.

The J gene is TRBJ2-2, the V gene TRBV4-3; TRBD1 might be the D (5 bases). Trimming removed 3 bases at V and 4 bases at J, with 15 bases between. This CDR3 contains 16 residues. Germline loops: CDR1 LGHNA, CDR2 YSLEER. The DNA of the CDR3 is TGCGCCAGCAGCCAGTCCTCTTTGGGGCTCACCGGGGAGCTGTTTTTT. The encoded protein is CASSQSSLGLTGELFF.

CDR3 sequence: CAISESTYDEQYF. The DNA of the CDR3 is TGTGCCATCAGTGAGTCGACCTATGACGAGCAGTACTTC. This sequence joins TRBV10-3 and TRBJ2-7; D is unresolved. CDR1 is ENHRY, CDR2 SYGVKD, per germline. V was shortened by 0 bases and J by 5 bases, with 8 bases between the two germline ends. There are 13 residues in the CDR3.

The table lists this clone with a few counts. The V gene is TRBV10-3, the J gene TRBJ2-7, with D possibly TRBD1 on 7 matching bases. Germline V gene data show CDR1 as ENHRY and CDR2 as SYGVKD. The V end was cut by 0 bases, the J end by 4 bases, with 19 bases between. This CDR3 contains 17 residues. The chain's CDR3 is CAISESEGAVLGYEQYF. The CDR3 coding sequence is TGTGCCATCAGTGAGTCGGAGGGGGCCGTCCTTGGGTACGAGCAGTACTTC.

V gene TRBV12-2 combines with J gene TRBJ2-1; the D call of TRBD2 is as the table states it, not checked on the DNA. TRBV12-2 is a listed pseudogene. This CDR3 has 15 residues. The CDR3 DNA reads TGTGCAAGTCGCTTGACCAGCGGGAGTTGGGATGAGCAGTTCTTC. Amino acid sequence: CASRLTSGSWDEQFF.

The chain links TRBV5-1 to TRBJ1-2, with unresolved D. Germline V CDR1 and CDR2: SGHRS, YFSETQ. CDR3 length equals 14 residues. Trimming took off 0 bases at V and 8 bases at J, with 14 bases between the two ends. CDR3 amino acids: CASSLVAPRDGYTF. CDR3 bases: TGCGCCAGCAGCTTGGTTGCCCCCCGAGACGGCTACACCTTC. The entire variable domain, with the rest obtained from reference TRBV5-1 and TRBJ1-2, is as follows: KAGVTQTPRYLIKTRGQQVTLSCSPISGHRSVSWYQQTPGQGLQFLFEYFSETQRNKGNFPGRFSGRQFSNSRSEMNVSTLELGDSALYLCASSLVAPRDGYTFGSGTRLTVV.

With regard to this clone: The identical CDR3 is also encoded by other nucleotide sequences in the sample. CDR3 sequence reads: CASSPQGNYGYTF. CDR3 sequence (DNA): TGTGCCAGCAGCCCTCAGGGGAACTATGGCTACACCTTC. The J gene is TRBJ1-2, the V gene TRBV11-2, with D tentatively TRBD1 (6 bases). Per germline, CDR1 SGHAT and CDR2 FQNNGV. CDR3 length: 13 amino acids. With 5 bases removed from V and 2 bases from J, the gap between germline ends came to 9 bases. Variable domain in full (rest from reference TRBV11-2 and TRBJ1-2): EAGVAQSPRYKIIEKRQSVAFWCNPISGHATLYWYQQILGQGPKLLIQFQNNGVVDDSQLPKDRFSAERLKGVDSTLKIQPAKLEDSAVYLCASSPQGNYGYTFGSGTRLTVV.